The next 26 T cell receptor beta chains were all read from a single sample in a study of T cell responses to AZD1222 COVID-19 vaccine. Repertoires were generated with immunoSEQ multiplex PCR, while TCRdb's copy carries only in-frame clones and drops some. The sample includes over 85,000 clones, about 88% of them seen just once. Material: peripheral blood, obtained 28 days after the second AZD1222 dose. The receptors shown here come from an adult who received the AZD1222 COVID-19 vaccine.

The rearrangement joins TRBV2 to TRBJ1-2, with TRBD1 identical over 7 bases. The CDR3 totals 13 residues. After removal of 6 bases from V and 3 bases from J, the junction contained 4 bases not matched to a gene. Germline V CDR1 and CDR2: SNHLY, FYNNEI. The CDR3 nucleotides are TGTGCCAGCAGACCGGGACAGTACTATGGCTACACCTTC. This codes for CASRPGQYYGYTF.

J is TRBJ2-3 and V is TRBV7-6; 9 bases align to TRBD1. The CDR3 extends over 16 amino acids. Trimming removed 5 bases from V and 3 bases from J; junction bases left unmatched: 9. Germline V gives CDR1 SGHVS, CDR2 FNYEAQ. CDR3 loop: CASSLLTGGRTDTQYF. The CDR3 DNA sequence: TGTGCCAGCAGCCTCCTCACAGGGGGCCGAACAGATACGCAGTATTTT. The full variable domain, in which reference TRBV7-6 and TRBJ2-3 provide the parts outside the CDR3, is GAGVSQSPRYKVTKRGQDVALRCDPISGHVSLYWYRQALGQGPEFLTYFNYEAQQDKSGLPNDRFSAERPEGSISTLTIQRTEQRDSAMYRCASSLLTGGRTDTQYFGPGTRLTVL.

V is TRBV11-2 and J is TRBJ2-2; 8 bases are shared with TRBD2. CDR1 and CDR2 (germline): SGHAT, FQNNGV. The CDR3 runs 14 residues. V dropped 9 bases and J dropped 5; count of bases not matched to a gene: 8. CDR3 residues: CASSAGVGTGELFF. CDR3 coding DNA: TGTGCCAGTTCAGCGGGAGTCGGAACCGGGGAGCTGTTTTTT.

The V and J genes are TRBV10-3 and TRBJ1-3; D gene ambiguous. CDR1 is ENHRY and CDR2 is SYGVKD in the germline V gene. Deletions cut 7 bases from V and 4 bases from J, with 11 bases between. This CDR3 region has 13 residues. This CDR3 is CAITAAGGNTIYF. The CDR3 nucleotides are TGTGCCATCACCGCGGCTGGAGGAAACACCATATATTTT.

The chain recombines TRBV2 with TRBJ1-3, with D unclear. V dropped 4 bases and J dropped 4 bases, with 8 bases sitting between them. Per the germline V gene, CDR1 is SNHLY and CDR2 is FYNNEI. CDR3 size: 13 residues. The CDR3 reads CASSVFQGNTIYF. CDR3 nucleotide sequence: TGTGCCAGCAGTGTATTCCAAGGAAACACCATATATTTT. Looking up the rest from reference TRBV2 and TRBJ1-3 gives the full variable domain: EPEVTQTPSHQVTQMGQEVILRCVPISNHLYFYWYRQILGQKVEFLVSFYNNEISEKSEIFDDQFSVERPDGSNFTLKIRSTKLEDSAMYFCASSVFQGNTIYFGEGSWLTVV.

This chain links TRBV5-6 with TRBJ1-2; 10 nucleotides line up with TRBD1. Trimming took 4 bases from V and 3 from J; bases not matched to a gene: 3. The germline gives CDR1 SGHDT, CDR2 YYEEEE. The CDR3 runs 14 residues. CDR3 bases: TGTGCCAGCAGCCAGGACAGGGGGGACTATGGCTACACCTTC. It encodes CASSQDRGDYGYTF.

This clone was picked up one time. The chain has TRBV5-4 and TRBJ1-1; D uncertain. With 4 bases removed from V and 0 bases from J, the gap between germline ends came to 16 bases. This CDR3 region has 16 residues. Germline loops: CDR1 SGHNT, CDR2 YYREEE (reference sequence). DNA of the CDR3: TGTGCCAGCAGCCCAGGAGAAGGGCCTTTGAACACTGAAGCTTTCTTT. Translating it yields CASSPGEGPLNTEAFF. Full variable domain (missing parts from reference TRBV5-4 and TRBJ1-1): ETGVTQSPTHLIKTRGQQVTLRCSSQSGHNTVSWYQQALGQGPQFIFQYYREEENGRGNFPPRFSGLQFPNYSSELNVNALELDDSALYLCASSPGEGPLNTEAFFGQGTRLTVV.

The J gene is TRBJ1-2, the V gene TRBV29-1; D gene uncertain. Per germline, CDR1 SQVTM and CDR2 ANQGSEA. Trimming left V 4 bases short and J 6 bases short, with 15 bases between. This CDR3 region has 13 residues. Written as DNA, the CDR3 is TGCAGCGTTGTCCCCCAGATAGGAGATGGCTACACCTTC. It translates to CSVVPQIGDGYTF.

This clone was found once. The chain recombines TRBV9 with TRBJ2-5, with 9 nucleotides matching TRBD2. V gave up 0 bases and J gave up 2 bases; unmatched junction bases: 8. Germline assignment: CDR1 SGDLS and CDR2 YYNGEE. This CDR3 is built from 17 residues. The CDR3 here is CASSVGVSGGAQETQYF. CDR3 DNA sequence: TGTGCCAGCAGCGTAGGGGTTAGCGGGGGAGCACAAGAGACCCAGTACTTC.

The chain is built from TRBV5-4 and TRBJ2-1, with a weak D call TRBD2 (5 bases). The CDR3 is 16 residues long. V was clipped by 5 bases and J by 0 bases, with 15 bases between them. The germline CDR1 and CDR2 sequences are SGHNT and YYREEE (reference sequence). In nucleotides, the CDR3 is TGTGCCAGCAGTTCTTTCACTAGGAGCTCCTACAATGAGCAGTTCTTC. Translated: CASSSFTRSSYNEQFF. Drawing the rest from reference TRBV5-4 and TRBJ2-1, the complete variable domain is ETGVTQSPTHLIKTRGQQVTLRCSSQSGHNTVSWYQQALGQGPQFIFQYYREEENGRGNFPPRFSGLQFPNYSSELNVNALELDDSALYLCASSSFTRSSYNEQFFGPGTRLTVL.

Here the CDR3 DNA reads TGTGCCAGCAGTTACTCAGGGGGGCAGCCCTATGGCTACACCTTC. Its protein is CASSYSGGQPYGYTF. The chain joins TRBV6-5 to TRBJ1-2; D may be TRBD1 (6 bases). The ends were cut back, 0 bases at V and 4 bases at J, with 12 bases in the middle. This CDR3 spans 15 amino acids. Germline V gene data show CDR1 as MNHEY and CDR2 as SVGAGI.

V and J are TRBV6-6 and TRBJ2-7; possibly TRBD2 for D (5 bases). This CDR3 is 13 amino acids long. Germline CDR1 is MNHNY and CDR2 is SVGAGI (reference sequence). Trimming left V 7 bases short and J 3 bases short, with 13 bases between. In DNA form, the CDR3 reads TGTGCCAGCATGTACGGTGGGAGCTACGAGCAGTACTTC. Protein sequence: CASMYGGSYEQYF.

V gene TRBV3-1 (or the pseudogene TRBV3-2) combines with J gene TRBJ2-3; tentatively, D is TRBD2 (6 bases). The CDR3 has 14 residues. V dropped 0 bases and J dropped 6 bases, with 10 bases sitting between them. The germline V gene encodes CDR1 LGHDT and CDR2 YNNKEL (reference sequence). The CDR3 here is CASSQDPREDTQYF. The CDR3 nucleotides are TGTGCCAGCAGCCAAGACCCTCGGGAGGATACGCAGTATTTT.

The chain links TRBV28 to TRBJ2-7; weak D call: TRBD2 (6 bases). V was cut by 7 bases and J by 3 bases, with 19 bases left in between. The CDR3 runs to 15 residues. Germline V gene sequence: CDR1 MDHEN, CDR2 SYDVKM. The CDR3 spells CASNYQGLPFYEQYF. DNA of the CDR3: TGTGCCAGCAACTATCAGGGACTCCCGTTCTACGAGCAGTACTTC.

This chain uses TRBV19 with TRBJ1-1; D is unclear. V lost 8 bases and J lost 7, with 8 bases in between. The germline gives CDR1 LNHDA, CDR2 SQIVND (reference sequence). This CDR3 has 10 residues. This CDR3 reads CASAGVEAFF. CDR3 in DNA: TGTGCCAGTGCAGGCGTTGAAGCTTTCTTT.

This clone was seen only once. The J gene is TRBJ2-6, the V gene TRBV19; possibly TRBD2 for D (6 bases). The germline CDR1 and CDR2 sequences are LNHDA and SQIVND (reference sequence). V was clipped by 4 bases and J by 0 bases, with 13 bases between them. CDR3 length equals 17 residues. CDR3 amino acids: CASSRPGLSSGANVLTF. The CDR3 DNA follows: TGTGCCAGTAGTAGGCCGGGACTTAGCTCTGGGGCCAACGTCCTGACTTTC.

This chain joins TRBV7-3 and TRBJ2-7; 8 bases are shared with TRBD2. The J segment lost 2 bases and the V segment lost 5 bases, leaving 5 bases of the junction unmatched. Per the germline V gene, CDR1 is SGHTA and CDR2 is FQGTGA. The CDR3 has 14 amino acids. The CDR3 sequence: CASSPPGGTYEQYF. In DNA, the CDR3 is TGTGCCAGCAGCCCCCCGGGGGGGACCTACGAGCAGTACTTC.

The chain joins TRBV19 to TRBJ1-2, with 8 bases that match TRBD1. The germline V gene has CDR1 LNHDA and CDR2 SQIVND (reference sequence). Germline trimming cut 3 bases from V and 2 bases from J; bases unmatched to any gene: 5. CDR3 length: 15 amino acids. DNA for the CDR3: TGTGCCAGTAGTATGGGGACAGGTGTGAACTATGGCTACACCTTC. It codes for CASSMGTGVNYGYTF.

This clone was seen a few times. As DNA, the CDR3 is TGTGCCACCAGTGACGCCGGGACAGCCTTATACGAGCAGTACTTC. This encodes CATSDAGTALYEQYF. This chain connects TRBV24-1 to TRBJ2-7; TRBD1 aligns across 7 bases. This CDR3 has 15 residues. The junction had 9 bases not matched to a gene; V was cut back by 4 bases and J by 4 bases. CDR1 KGHDR and CDR2 SFDVKD come from the germline V gene.

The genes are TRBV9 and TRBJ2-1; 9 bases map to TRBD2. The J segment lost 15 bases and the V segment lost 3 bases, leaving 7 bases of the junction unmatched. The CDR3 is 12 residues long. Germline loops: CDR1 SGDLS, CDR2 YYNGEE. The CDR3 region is CASSGGGTSPFF. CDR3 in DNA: TGTGCCAGCAGCGGGGGCGGGACTAGCCCGTTCTTC.

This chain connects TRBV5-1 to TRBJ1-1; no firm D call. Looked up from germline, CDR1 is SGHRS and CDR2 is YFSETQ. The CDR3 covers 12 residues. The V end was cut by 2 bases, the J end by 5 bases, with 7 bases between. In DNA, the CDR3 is TGCGCCAGCAGCTTTGAGGGAACTGAAGCTTTCTTT. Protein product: CASSFEGTEAFF.

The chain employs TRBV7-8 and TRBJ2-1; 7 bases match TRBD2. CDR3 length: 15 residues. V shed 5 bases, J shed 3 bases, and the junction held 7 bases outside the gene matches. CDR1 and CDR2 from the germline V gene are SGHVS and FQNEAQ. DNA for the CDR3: TGTGCCAGCAGCGAGGCGGGAGAGATCTACAATGAGCAGTTCTTC. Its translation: CASSEAGEIYNEQFF.

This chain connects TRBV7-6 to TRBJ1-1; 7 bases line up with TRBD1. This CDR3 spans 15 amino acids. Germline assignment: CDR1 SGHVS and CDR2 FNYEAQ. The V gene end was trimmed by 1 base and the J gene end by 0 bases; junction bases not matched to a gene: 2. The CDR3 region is CASSLGQGLNTEAFF. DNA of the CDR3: TGTGCCAGCAGCTTAGGACAGGGATTGAACACTGAAGCTTTCTTT.

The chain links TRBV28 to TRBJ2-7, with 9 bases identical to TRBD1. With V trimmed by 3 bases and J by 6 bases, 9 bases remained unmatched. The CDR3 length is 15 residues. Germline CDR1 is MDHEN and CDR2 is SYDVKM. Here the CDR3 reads CASSLAGTGLGEQYF. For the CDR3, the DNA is TGTGCCAGCAGTTTGGCCGGGACAGGGTTAGGCGAGCAGTACTTC.

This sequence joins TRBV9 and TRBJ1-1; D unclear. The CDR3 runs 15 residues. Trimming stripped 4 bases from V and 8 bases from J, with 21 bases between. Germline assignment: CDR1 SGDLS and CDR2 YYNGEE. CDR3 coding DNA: TGTGCCAGCAGCCCCATAGGGTACACAAATCAAGAAGCTTTCTTT. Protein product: CASSPIGYTNQEAFF.

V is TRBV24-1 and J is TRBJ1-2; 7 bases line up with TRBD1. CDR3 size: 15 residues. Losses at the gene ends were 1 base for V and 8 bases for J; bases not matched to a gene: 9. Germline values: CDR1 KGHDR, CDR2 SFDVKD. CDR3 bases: TGTGCCACCAGTGATTTAGTCCCGGGACAGTTAGGCTACACCTTC. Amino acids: CATSDLVPGQLGYTF.